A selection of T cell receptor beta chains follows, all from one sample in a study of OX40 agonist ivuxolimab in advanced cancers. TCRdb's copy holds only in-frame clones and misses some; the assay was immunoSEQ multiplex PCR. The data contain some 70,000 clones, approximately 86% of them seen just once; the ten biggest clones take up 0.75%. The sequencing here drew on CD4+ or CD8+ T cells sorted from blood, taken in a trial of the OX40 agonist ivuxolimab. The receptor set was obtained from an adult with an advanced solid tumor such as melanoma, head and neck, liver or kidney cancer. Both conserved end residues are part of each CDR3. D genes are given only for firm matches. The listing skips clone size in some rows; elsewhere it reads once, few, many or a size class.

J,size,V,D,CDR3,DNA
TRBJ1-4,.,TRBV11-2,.,CASSSLGVGEKLFF,TGTGCCAGCAGCTCCCTCGGGGTCGGCGAAAAACTGTTTTTT
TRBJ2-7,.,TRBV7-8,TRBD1,CASSPGTGYEQYF,TGTGCCAGCAGCCCCGGGACAGGGTACGAGCAGTACTTC
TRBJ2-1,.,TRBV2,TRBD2,CASSTGTSVNEQFF,TGTGCCAGCAGTACCGGGACTAGCGTCAATGAGCAGTTCTTC
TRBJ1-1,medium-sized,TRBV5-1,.,CASSSVGRQHTEAFF,TGCGCCAGCAGCTCGGTGGGACGGCAACACACTGAAGCTTTCTTT
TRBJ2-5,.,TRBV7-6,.,CASSSSGETQYF,TGTGCCAGCAGCTCGTCGGGAGAGACCCAGTACTTC
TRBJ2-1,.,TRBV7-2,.,CASSRPGLPPLNEQFF,TGTGCCAGCAGCCGCCCGGGACTTCCCCCTCTCAATGAGCAGTTCTTC
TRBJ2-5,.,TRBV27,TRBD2,CASRTSGGATQYF,TGTGCCAGTCGGACTAGCGGGGGGGCTACCCAGTACTTC
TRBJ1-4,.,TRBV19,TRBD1,CASSSSRDSQTNEKLFF,TGTGCCAGTAGTTCTTCCCGGGACAGCCAGACAAATGAAAAACTGTTTTTT
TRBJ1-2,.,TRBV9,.,CASSVVSGGEGYTF,TGTGCCAGCAGCGTAGTGAGTGGGGGCGAGGGCTACACCTTC
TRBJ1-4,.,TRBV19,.,CASSIRTANEKLFF,TGTGCCAGTAGTATTCGGACAGCTAATGAAAAACTGTTTTTT
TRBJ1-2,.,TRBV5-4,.,CASSLGGDSLYGYTF,TGTGCCAGCAGCTTGGGCGGTGACAGCCTCTATGGCTACACCTTC
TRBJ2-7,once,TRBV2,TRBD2,CASSRETSGRASEQYF,TGTGCCAGCAGTCGAGAGACTAGCGGGAGGGCCAGCGAGCAGTACTTC
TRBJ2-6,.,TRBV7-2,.,CASSLRRTGANVLTF,TGTGCCAGCAGCCTCAGACGGACTGGGGCCAACGTCCTGACTTTC
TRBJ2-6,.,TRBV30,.,CAWSVRGAGANVLTF,TGTGCCTGGAGTGTAAGAGGGGCGGGGGCCAACGTCCTGACTTTC
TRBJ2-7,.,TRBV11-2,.,CASSLVRVTWKQYF,TGTGCCAGCAGCTTAGTGCGCGTAACCTGGAAGCAGTACTTC
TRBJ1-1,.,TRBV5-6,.,CASSLVSWKTEAFF,TGTGCCAGCAGCTTGGTATCCTGGAAGACTGAAGCTTTCTTT
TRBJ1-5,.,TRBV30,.,CAWSGGGVYSNQPQHF,TGTGCCTGGAGTGGGGGAGGGGTTTATAGCAATCAGCCCCAGCATTTT
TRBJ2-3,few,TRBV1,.,CTSSQDSQLSGVAVITDTQYF,TGCACCAGCAGCCAAGACTCCCAACTTTCGGGGGTAGCGGTCATCACAGATACGCAGTATTTT
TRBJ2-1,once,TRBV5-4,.,CASSLFKGTHNEQFF,TGTGCCAGCAGCTTGTTCAAGGGGACCCACAATGAGCAGTTCTTC
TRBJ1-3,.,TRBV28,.,CASSFGGRGTIYF,TGTGCCAGCAGTTTTGGGGGGCGCGGCACCATATATTTT
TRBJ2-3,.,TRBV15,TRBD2,CATSRAGTSGADTQYF,TGTGCCACCAGCAGAGCCGGGACTAGCGGGGCGGATACGCAGTATTTT
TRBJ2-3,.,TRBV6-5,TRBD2,CASSYLPGGVADTQYF,TGTGCCAGCAGTTACCTTCCGGGAGGGGTTGCAGATACGCAGTATTTT
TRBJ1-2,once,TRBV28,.,CASSFSDGYTF,TGTGCCAGCAGTTTTTCGGATGGCTACACCTTC
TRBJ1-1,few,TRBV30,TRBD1,CAWRFRDRVSEAFF,TGTGCCTGGAGGTTCAGGGACAGGGTTAGTGAAGCTTTCTTT
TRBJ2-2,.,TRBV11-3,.,CASSLGDTTQGTGELFF,TGTGCCAGCAGCTTAGGGGATACCACCCAGGGAACCGGGGAGCTGTTTTTT
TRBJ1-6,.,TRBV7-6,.,CASSLRRAENSPLHF,TGTGCCAGCAGCTTAAGGCGGGCAGAAAATTCACCCCTCCACTTT
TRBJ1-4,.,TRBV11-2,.,CASSPRAATNEKLFF,TGTGCCAGCAGCCCCAGGGCGGCAACTAATGAAAAACTGTTTTTT
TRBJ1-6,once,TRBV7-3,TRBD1,CASSLTRTGKSPLHF,TGTGCCAGCAGCTTAACCCGGACAGGGAAGTCACCCCTCCACTTT
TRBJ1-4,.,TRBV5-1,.,CASSPGSGATNEKLFF,TGCGCCAGCAGCCCGGGTTCGGGAGCAACTAATGAAAAACTGTTTTTT
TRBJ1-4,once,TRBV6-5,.,CASRHRRTYDEKLFF,TGTGCCAGCAGACATCGGCGGACCTATGATGAAAAACTGTTTTTT
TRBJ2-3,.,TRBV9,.,CASSVEGLNTDTQYF,TGTGCCAGCAGCGTAGAGGGACTCAACACAGATACGCAGTATTTT
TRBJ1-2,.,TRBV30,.,CAWGRDNGGYTF,TGTGCCTGGGGCCGGGACAATGGGGGCTACACCTTC
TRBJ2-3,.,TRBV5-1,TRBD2,CASSPATSGRARLGYQDTQYF,TGCGCCAGCAGCCCCGCCACCTCCGGGAGGGCACGACTAGGCTATCAAGATACGCAGTATTTT
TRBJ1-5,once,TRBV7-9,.,CASSQQGGYSNQPQHF,TGTGCCAGCAGTCAACAGGGCGGTTATAGCAATCAGCCCCAGCATTTT
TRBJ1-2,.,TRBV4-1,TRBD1,CASSHPGQGNYGYTF,TGCGCCAGCAGCCACCCGGGACAGGGGAACTATGGCTACACCTTC
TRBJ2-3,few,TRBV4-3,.,CASSQYTQGGGSTDTQYF,TGCGCCAGCAGCCAGTATACGCAGGGTGGAGGAAGCACAGATACGCAGTATTTT
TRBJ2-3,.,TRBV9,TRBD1,CASSVRTGADTQYF,TGTGCCAGCAGCGTGAGGACAGGGGCAGATACGCAGTATTTT
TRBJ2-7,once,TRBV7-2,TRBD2,CASSLAGTSGNYEQYF,TGTGCCAGCAGCTTAGCAGGGACTAGCGGGAACTACGAGCAGTACTTC
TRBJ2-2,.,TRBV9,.,CASSPRGLQRTGELFF,TGTGCCAGCAGCCCGAGGGGACTCCAAAGGACCGGGGAGCTGTTTTTT
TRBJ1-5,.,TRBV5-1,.,CASSLVGDQPQHF,TGCGCCAGCAGCTTGGTCGGGGATCAGCCCCAGCATTTT
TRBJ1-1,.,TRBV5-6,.,CASSLAPGEAFF,TGTGCCAGCAGCTTGGCCCCGGGGGAAGCTTTCTTT
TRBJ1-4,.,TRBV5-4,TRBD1,CASSLQEGAREKLFF,TGTGCCAGCAGCTTGCAGGAGGGGGCGCGTGAAAAACTGTTTTTT
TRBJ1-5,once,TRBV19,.,CASSRRGGAGSAMDNQPQHF,TGTGCCAGTAGTCGGCGAGGGGGGGCAGGGAGCGCGATGGACAATCAGCCCCAGCATTTT
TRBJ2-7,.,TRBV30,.,CAWSPRDNRARYF,TGTGCCTGGAGTCCCCGGGACAATAGGGCTCGGTACTTC
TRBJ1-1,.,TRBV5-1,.,CASSFGGGTEAFF,TGCGCCAGCAGCTTTGGTGGAGGCACTGAAGCTTTCTTT